This T cell receptor (beta chain) derives from a study of blood T cells in healthy people across ages. As regards this clonotype: What it binds is not known.

CDR1 is SGHRS and CDR2 is YFSETQ in the germline V gene. This CDR3 contains 14 residues. Samples had at least 7 million PBMCs isolated from them. For the second PCR, which ran for about 6 to 11 cycles, a sample-barcoded 5' primer and a J-beta primer mix were used. Each cDNA molecule was tagged by a template-switch adaptor with 12 random nucleotides. Each single sample gave us at least 3 million CDR3-containing paired-end reads. TCRdb re-analysed the 5' RACE reads in MiXCR, keeping a single row per CDR3 protein. The sample carries about 1.5 million distinct CDR3 sequences, approximately 42% recorded once. Study-wide findings and caveats: Aged donors had fewer naive CD4+ cells and lower diversity than long-lived donors.

The receptor was isolated from a woman younger than 30 in good health. Sequenced input: blood. The chain carries TRBV5-1 and TRBJ2-7; a weak D match, TRBD2 (6 bases). The J call could be wrong; TRBJ2-5 is a better fit for the DNA end. CDR3 region: CASSPDSRGETQYF. The CDR3 nucleotides are TGCGCCAGCAGCCCCGACAGCCGGGGGGAGACCCAGTACTTC.